Following are 12 T cell receptor beta chains from one sample sequenced in a study of vaccination effects on CD4 cells after COVID-19 (dated by TCRdb to 2021 to 2024). The ViraFEST assay stimulated PBMC with viral peptide pools and then used TCR sequencing to identify antigen-specific CD4+ T cell clonotypes by expansion. After around 11 days of culture, CD4+ T cells were isolated with the EasySep CD4+ T cell isolation kit. PCR-confirmed SARS-CoV-2 infection had occurred in convalescent patients between March and December 2020, before the Alpha, Beta and Delta variants emerged in the United States. Receptors were amplified or captured by the immunoSEQ multiplex PCR assay. The immuneACCESS repertoire file appears here via TCRdb, limited to in-frame rearrangements. These files lack a portion of the clones; in checked studies, under half of the deficit traces to unresolved V genes, and the cause of the others is not known. A total of 45,000 to 70,000 clones appear in this sample, roughly three quarters of them only once. In total, the top ten clones hold around 5.5% of the sample.

No cognate antigen is known for these TCRs. The sequences come from CD4+ T cells from PBMCs cultured with HIV peptides, collected before COVID-19 vaccination. The cell subset or site label, as the study defines it: HIV-1 Nef peptide pool negative control/reference culture. The receptors were gathered from a human donor who had a prior SARS-CoV-2 infection.

J is TRBJ2-2 and V is TRBV7-3; 11 nucleotides match TRBD2. Germline values: CDR1 SGHTA, CDR2 FQGTGA. The CDR3 runs 17 residues. The V segment lost 1 base and the J segment 0 bases; nucleotides outside the gene matches: 1. The CDR3, as DNA: TGTGCCAGCAGCTTAATGGGACTAGCGGCGAACACCGGGGAGCTGTTTTTT. Translation: CASSLMGLAANTGELFF.

This clone was recorded a few times. V gene TRBV7-6 combines with J gene TRBJ2-5; TRBD2 aligns across 7 bases. V was clipped by 5 bases and J by 3 bases; unmatched bases: 12. Germline CDR1 reads SGHVS; CDR2 reads FNYEAQ. This CDR3 region has 16 residues. The CDR3 sequence is CASSQRLALREETQYF. In DNA, the CDR3 is TGTGCCAGCAGCCAGCGACTAGCTTTGAGGGAAGAGACCCAGTACTTC.

This clone was seen only once. The CDR3 DNA is TGTGCCAGCAGCTTTGGTACAGTCTACGAGCAGTACTTC. It specifies CASSFGTVYEQYF. The chain employs TRBV11-3 and TRBJ2-7, with unresolved D. The germline CDR1 and CDR2 sequences are SGHNT and YENEEA. The CDR3 consists of 13 residues. Between the trimmed V and J ends, which lost 3 bases and 3 bases, there was a span of 9 bases.

The V gene is TRBV7-9, the J gene TRBJ2-2; no clear D gene. CDR1 is SEHNR, CDR2 FQNEAQ, per germline (reference sequence). Trimming pared 8 bases from V and 0 bases from J, leaving 10 bases between. The CDR3 covers 14 residues. CDR3 DNA sequence: TGTGCCAGCCGGGCTAGAACGAACACCGGGGAGCTGTTTTTT. This translates into CASRARTNTGELFF.

J is TRBJ2-2 and V is TRBV2; the match to TRBD1 covers 10 bases. This CDR3 has 15 residues. V lost 6 bases to trimming and J lost 6 bases; unmatched junction nucleotides: 7. Germline V gene data show CDR1 as SNHLY and CDR2 as FYNNEI. This CDR3 is CASSLGQGTAGELFF. Written as DNA, the CDR3 is TGTGCCAGCAGCTTGGGACAGGGGACCGCCGGGGAGCTGTTTTTT.

This clone was detected only a few times. V gene TRBV18 combines with J gene TRBJ1-4; no clear D. The CDR3 has 16 amino acids. V lost 5 bases to trimming and J lost 4 bases, with 17 bases between them. CDR1 and CDR2 from the germline V gene are KGHSH and LQKENI. As DNA, the CDR3 is TGTGCCAGCTCAACCCCAACCAGGACTGGTAATGAAAAACTGTTTTTT. Translated, it gives CASSTPTRTGNEKLFF. Looking up the rest from reference TRBV18 and TRBJ1-4 gives the full variable domain: NAGVMQNPRHLVRRRGQEARLRCSPMKGHSHVYWYRQLPEEGLKFMVYLQKENIIDESGMPKERFSAEFPKEGPSILRIQQVVRGDSAAYFCASSTPTRTGNEKLFFGSGTQLSVL.

This sequence joins TRBV7-3 and TRBJ2-3; TRBD2 agrees at 8 bases. From germline, CDR1 is SGHTA and CDR2 FQGTGA. V dropped 2 bases and J dropped 3; count of bases not matched to a gene: 4. The CDR3 has 15 amino acids. CDR3 bases: TGTGCCAGCAGCTTAGATGCGGGGGGAACAGATACGCAGTATTTT. This gives the protein CASSLDAGGTDTQYF.

The V call is TRBV4-1, the J call TRBJ2-3, with 10 positions matching TRBD2. Per germline, CDR1 MGHRA and CDR2 YSYEKL. The CDR3 runs 15 residues. After removal of 4 bases from V and 4 bases from J, the junction contained 5 bases not matched to a gene. DNA for the CDR3: TGCGCCAGCAGCCGAGGGACTAGCGAGGCAGATACGCAGTATTTT. Protein: CASSRGTSEADTQYF.

This chain joins TRBV6-5 and TRBJ1-6; tentative D call: TRBD1 (5 bases). The germline V gene encodes CDR1 MNHEY and CDR2 SVGAGI. Trimming removed 0 bases from V and 10 bases from J, with 10 bases in between. The CDR3 consists of 14 residues. In DNA, the CDR3 is TGTGCCAGCAGTTACTCGATTACAGGATCACCCCTCCACTTT. Translation gives CASSYSITGSPLHF.

This clone occurred a few times. The chain employs TRBV18 and TRBJ2-7; D remains ambiguous. V lost 3 bases, J lost 2 bases, and 17 bases lay in between. Germline V gives CDR1 KGHSH, CDR2 LQKENI. The CDR3 is 16 residues long. The CDR3 sequence: CASSPLVPRTTYEQYF. In DNA form, the CDR3 reads TGTGCCAGCTCACCCTTAGTACCGCGGACCACCTACGAGCAGTACTTC.

J is TRBJ2-5 and V is TRBV5-1; D remains ambiguous. Germline V gene data show CDR1 as SGHRS and CDR2 as YFSETQ. Trimming left V 0 bases short and J 4 bases short, with 10 bases between. The CDR3 extends over 14 amino acids. The CDR3 reads CASSLEGSGETQYF. The DNA for the CDR3 is TGCGCCAGCAGCTTGGAAGGTTCTGGAGAGACCCAGTACTTC.

The J gene is TRBJ2-4, the V gene TRBV2; no reliable D call. CDR1 SNHLY and CDR2 FYNNEI come from the germline V gene. The germline V and J ends were trimmed by 8 bases and 6 bases, with 11 bases remaining between them. CDR3 size: 12 residues. The CDR3 DNA is TGTGCCAGCCGGGTCACTCGAAACATTCAGTACTTC. It translates to CASRVTRNIQYF.